The rows below give T cell receptor beta chains drawn from one sample of a study of shared clonotypes between healthy human individuals. Sequencing was performed with immunoSEQ multiplex PCR; in TCRdb, only in-frame clones are kept and a portion is missing. The sample has under 2,500,000 clones; around 95% are singletons. Sequenced input: naive CD4+ T cells sorted from blood. Source of these receptors: a man between 18 and 29 years old in good health. Each CDR3 is given with its conserved first and last residue. The D gene is left open where the match is weak. Clone size is not always given. Where it is, it says once, few, many or a class for expanded clones.

TGTGCCAGCAGTTCGGCCACCGGACAGGGATTCCCCCATTGTTGTGAGCAGTACTTC CASSSATGQGFPHCCEQYF TRBD1 TRBV27 . TRBJ2-7
TGTGCCAGCAGCTTAGGCGGCATGGCGGGGGAGACCCAGTACTTC CASSLGGMAGETQYF . TRBV7-9 once TRBJ2-5
TGCGCCAGCAGTGAGTCGGGACTAGCGGGGATCCTGTACTTC CASSESGLAGILYF TRBD2 TRBV10-1 . TRBJ2-5
TGTGCCAGCAGCCCCTCCTCTGGGGGGGCTGAAGCTTTCTTT CASSPSSGGAEAFF . TRBV9 . TRBJ1-1
TGTGCCAGCAGTGAGTGGGGTCTCTCCTACGAGCAGTACTTC CASSEWGLSYEQYF . TRBV6-1 . TRBJ2-7
TGTGCCTCCTCGAGAGCGGGAACGAGCTCCTACGAGCAGTACTTC CASSRAGTSSYEQYF TRBD2 TRBV9 . TRBJ2-7
TGTGCTAGTGGTTTGGTACAAGGGCGTGGGCGGGGGATTTTTGAAAACACCATATATTTT CASGLVQGRGRGIFENTIYF . TRBV12-5 . TRBJ1-3
TGTGCCAGCAGCGTGGGCCCCTCCAACCAGCCCCAGCATTTT CASSVGPSNQPQHF . TRBV7-9 . TRBJ1-5
TGCGCCAGCAGCTTGGCCCAGGTCGGTCAAGAGACCCAGTACTTC CASSLAQVGQETQYF . TRBV5-1 . TRBJ2-5
TGTGCCAGCAGTGAAGCGTCGACCCAGCATTTT CASSEASTQHF . TRBV6-1 few TRBJ1-5
TGCGCCAGCAGCTTGGTCCCGGACCAAGTGGGGGAGACCCAGTACTTC CASSLVPDQVGETQYF . TRBV5-1 once TRBJ2-5
TGCGCCAGCGGACTAGCGGGAGTTGGAACAGATACGCAGTATTTT CASGLAGVGTDTQYF TRBD2 TRBV5-1 . TRBJ2-3
TGTGCCAGCAGTTCCGTAGGGGGAGCTTTCTTT CASSSVGGAFF . TRBV2 . TRBJ1-1
TGTGCCAGCAGTGAGTCCATTAGGGGCACCATATATTTT CASSESIRGTIYF . TRBV25-1 . TRBJ1-3
TGTGCCAGCAGCGTAGGTGGTGGGGACAGCTACAATGAGCAGTTCTTC CASSVGGGDSYNEQFF TRBD1 TRBV9 . TRBJ2-1
TGTGCCAGCAGGACCCGGGACGGAGCCTACGAGCAGTACTTC CASRTRDGAYEQYF . TRBV7-2 . TRBJ2-7
TGTGCCAGCAGCCACCCGGGGGACAGGGTAAAAGGCTACACCTTC CASSHPGDRVKGYTF TRBD1 TRBV6-1 . TRBJ1-2
TGTGCCAGCAGCTTAGCGGCCCCGCGGGGGGTGAATGAGCAGTTCTTC CASSLAAPRGVNEQFF TRBD2 TRBV7-9 . TRBJ2-1
TGCGCCAGCATGGATAGCGGGAGTTCGGGTGAGCAGTTCTTC CASMDSGSSGEQFF TRBD2 TRBV10-2 once TRBJ2-1
. CAWSVIFGTGAHF . TRBV30 . TRBJ1-6
TGCGCCAGCAGCTTGGCACGGGCGAACACCGGGGAGCTGTTTTTT CASSLARANTGELFF . TRBV5-1 . TRBJ2-2
TGTGCCAGCAGCGCTGAGGACAGGGGTTACAATGAGCAGTTCTTC CASSAEDRGYNEQFF TRBD1 TRBV9 . TRBJ2-1
TGTGCCAGCAGTGCAAGACAGGGCCCTCCCGAGCAGTACTTC CASSARQGPPEQYF TRBD1 TRBV6-1 . TRBJ2-7
TGTGCCAGCAGTTACTCGGCGCGGATCAATGAGCAGTTCTTC CASSYSARINEQFF . TRBV6-5 . TRBJ2-1
TGTGCCAGCCGCCTCCTCGGAAACACCATATATTTT CASRLLGNTIYF . TRBV27 . TRBJ1-3
TGTGCCAGCAGCTTATCCTCTAGCACAGATACGCAGTATTTT CASSLSSSTDTQYF . TRBV7-9 . TRBJ2-3
TGTGCCAGCAGCCAATCTCTAACCAGCGGGAACAATGAGCAGTTCTTC CASSQSLTSGNNEQFF TRBD2 TRBV7-2 . TRBJ2-1
TGTGCCAGCACCGGACTAGCGGAAGCGTACTACGAGCAGTACTTC CASTGLAEAYYEQYF TRBD2 TRBV5-8 . TRBJ2-7
TGTGCCAGCAGAGCCGGGACTAGCGTATTGTACCAAGAGACCCAGTACTTC CASRAGTSVLYQETQYF TRBD2 TRBV5-4 once TRBJ2-5
TGTGCCAGCAGCTACCGTGAGGTAGATACGCAGTATTTT CASSYREVDTQYF . TRBV28 . TRBJ2-3
TGTGCCAGCAGCTCCGGACAGGGCCGGGAGCAGTACTTC CASSSGQGREQYF TRBD1 TRBV7-3 . TRBJ2-7
TGTGCCAGCAGTGAACTGGACAGACCTAGCGGGGGGTCCTACAATGAGCAGTTCTTC CASSELDRPSGGSYNEQFF TRBD2 TRBV2 . TRBJ2-1
TGCGCCAGCAGCTTGGTTTCCAGCGGGAGAGGTACAGATACGCAGTATTTT CASSLVSSGRGTDTQYF TRBD2 TRBV5-1 . TRBJ2-3
TGTGCCAGTAGTAACCCACAGGGGGCTGGCAATCAGCCCCAGCATTTT CASSNPQGAGNQPQHF TRBD1 TRBV19 . TRBJ1-5
TGTGCCAGCAGTGTTTACAATGAGCAGTTCTTC CASSVYNEQFF . TRBV6-1 few TRBJ2-1
TGTGCCAGCAGTGTCGAGCGGGAGTCCTACGAGCAGTACTTC CASSVERESYEQYF TRBD2 TRBV2 . TRBJ2-7
TGTGCTAGCAGCTTACGTGAGAACACTGAAGCTTTCTTT CASSLRENTEAFF . TRBV7-7 . TRBJ1-1
TGTGCCAGCAGCCCGGACCCTCGTCTTTACAGTGAGCAGTTCTTC CASSPDPRLYSEQFF . TRBV7-8 . TRBJ2-1
TGTGCCAGCAGCTTAGGTTCCAAGAGAGCGGGTGAGCAGTTCTTC CASSLGSKRAGEQFF . TRBV7-2 . TRBJ2-1
TGTGCCAGCAGTTGGTCTAGCGGGAGGGCCGATAACGAGCAGTACTTC CASSWSSGRADNEQYF TRBD2 TRBV6-5 . TRBJ2-7
TGTGCCACGGGACTAGCGGGAGACGGCACCGGGGAGCTGTTTTTT CATGLAGDGTGELFF TRBD2 TRBV10-3 . TRBJ2-2
TGTGCCAGTCAAACGGAGGGGGGTCCTTATGGCTACACCTTC CASQTEGGPYGYTF . TRBV7-8 . TRBJ1-2
TGTGCCAGCAGCGCGGACTATGAGCAGTTCTTC CASSADYEQFF . TRBV5-4 . TRBJ2-1
TGCGCCAGCAGTGGACGACAGGGCACCGGGGAGCTGTTTTTT CASSGRQGTGELFF TRBD1 TRBV10-1 . TRBJ2-2
TGTGCCTGGAGCGCTCTTAAGAAGCCCCTCCACTTT CAWSALKKPLHF . TRBV30 . TRBJ1-6
TGTGCCACCCGCCTGCAGGGGGCGCAAGGAAACACCATATATTTT CATRLQGAQGNTIYF TRBD1 TRBV28 . TRBJ1-3
TGTGCCAGCAGCCAACAGTGGGCCCCCGGGGAGCTGTTTTTT CASSQQWAPGELFF . TRBV14 . TRBJ2-2
TGTGCCAGCAGCTTAGCCGCCGGGGATGGCTACACCTTC CASSLAAGDGYTF . TRBV7-9 . TRBJ1-2
TGTGCCAGCATCCGAGCGGGAGATAGGGCCAAAAACATTCAGTACTTC CASIRAGDRAKNIQYF TRBD2 TRBV11-2 . TRBJ2-4
TGTGCCAGCAGTTTATCCGGACCGGGACAGGTCTATGGCTACACCTTC CASSLSGPGQVYGYTF TRBD1 TRBV28 . TRBJ1-2
TGTGCCAGCAGTGTAGGGGGGAATCAGCCCCAGCATTTT CASSVGGNQPQHF . TRBV6-6 few TRBJ1-5
TGCGCCAGCAGTGAGTCCGGGACAGGGAGCTCCTACGAGCAGTACTTC CASSESGTGSSYEQYF TRBD1 TRBV10-1 once TRBJ2-7
TGTGCCAGCAGCGTAGAGGGTAGCGGATGGGATGAGCAGTTCTTC CASSVEGSGWDEQFF . TRBV9 . TRBJ2-1
TGTGCCAGCAGTTACCAGGGACAGGGTTATGGCTACACCTTC CASSYQGQGYGYTF TRBD1 TRBV6-5 . TRBJ1-2
TGCGCCAGCAGCTTGGAGGGGACAGCCCAGGGCATTCAGTACTTC CASSLEGTAQGIQYF TRBD1 TRBV5-1 . TRBJ2-4
TGTGCCAGCAGTTTCTCCGGGACAGGGGGACCTGAAGCTTTCTTT CASSFSGTGGPEAFF TRBD1 TRBV27 . TRBJ1-1
TGTGCCAGCAGTGAAGGAACAGGGGCAGGCTATGGCTACACCTTC CASSEGTGAGYGYTF TRBD1 TRBV6-1 once TRBJ1-2
TGTGCCAGCAGCTTACTTCGGGTAAACACTGAAGCTTTCTTT CASSLLRVNTEAFF . TRBV7-2 once TRBJ1-1
TGTGCCAGCAGCCCCCGGACAGGGGATGGAGATACGCAGTATTTT CASSPRTGDGDTQYF TRBD1 TRBV9 . TRBJ2-3
TGTGCCAGCAGCAACGGGTCCCGGGACAGGGGAATCACTGAAGCTTTCTTT CASSNGSRDRGITEAFF TRBD1 TRBV11-2 . TRBJ1-1